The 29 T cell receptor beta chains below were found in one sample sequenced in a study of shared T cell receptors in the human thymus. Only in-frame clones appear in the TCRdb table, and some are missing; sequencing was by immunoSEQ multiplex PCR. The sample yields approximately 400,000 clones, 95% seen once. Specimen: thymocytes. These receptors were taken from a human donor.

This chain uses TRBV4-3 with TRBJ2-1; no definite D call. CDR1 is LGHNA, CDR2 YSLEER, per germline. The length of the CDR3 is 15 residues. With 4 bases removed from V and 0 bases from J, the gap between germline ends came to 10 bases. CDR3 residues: CASSRSGCSYNEQFF. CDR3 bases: TGCGCCAGCAGCCGATCTGGTTGCTCCTACAATGAGCAGTTCTTC.

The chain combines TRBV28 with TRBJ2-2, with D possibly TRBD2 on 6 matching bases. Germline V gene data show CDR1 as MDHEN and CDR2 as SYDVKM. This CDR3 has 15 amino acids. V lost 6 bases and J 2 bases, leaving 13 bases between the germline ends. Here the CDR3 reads CASRKTRYNTGELFF. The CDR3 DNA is TGTGCCAGCAGAAAGACTAGATATAACACCGGGGAGCTGTTTTTT.

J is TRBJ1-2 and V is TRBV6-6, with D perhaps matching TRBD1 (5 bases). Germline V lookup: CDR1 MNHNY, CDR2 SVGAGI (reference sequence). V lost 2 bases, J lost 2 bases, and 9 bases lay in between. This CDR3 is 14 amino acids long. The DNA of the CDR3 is TGTGCCAGCAGTTACGACAGCGGAAACTATGGCTACACCTTC. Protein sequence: CASSYDSGNYGYTF.

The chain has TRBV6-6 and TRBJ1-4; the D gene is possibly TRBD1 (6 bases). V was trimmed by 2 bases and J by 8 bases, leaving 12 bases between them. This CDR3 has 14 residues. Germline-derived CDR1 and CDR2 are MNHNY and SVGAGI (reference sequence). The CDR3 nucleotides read TGTGCCAGCAGTTACGATTCAGGGGCAGAAAAACTGTTTTTT. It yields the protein CASSYDSGAEKLFF.

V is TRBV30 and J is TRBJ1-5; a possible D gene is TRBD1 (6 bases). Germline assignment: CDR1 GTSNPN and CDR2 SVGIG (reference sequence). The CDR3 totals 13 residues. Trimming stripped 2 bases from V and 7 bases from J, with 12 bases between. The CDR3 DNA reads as TGTGCCTGGAGTCCCCAAGGGGGGCAGCCCCAGCATTTT. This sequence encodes CAWSPQGGQPQHF.

The CDR3 loop is CASSLYYF. The CDR3 nucleotides are TGTGCCAGTAGTCTCTACTACTTC. The V and J genes are TRBV19 and TRBJ2-7, with D unresolved. CDR3 length: 8 residues. The ends were cut back, 5 bases at V and 13 bases at J, with 6 bases in the middle. Germline CDR1 LNHDA, CDR2 SQIVND (reference sequence).

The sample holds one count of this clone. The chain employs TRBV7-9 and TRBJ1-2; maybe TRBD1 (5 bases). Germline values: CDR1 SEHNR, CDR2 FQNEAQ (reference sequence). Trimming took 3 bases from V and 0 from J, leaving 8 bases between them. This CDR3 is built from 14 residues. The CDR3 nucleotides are TGTGCCAGCAGCTTCCAGGGAGCTAACTATGGCTACACCTTC. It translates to CASSFQGANYGYTF.

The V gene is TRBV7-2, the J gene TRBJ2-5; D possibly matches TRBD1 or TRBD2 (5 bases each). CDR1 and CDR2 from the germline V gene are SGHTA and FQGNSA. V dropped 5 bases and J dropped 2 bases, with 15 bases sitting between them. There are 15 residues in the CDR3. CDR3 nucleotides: TGTGCCAGCAGCCAAGGGCGAGGGGTTCAAGAGACCCAGTACTTC. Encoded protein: CASSQGRGVQETQYF.

This CDR3 is CASSYFARSTEAFF. In DNA, the CDR3 is TGTGCCAGCAGTTACTTCGCGAGGAGCACTGAAGCTTTCTTT. This sequence joins TRBV6-5 and TRBJ1-1; D unresolved. CDR3 size: 14 residues. V lost 1 base and J lost 4, with 10 bases in between. Germline lookup yields CDR1 MNHEY and CDR2 SVGAGI.

The CDR3 DNA reads as TGTGCCAGCAGCCTGACTAGCGGGAGGGCGCAGTTCTTC. Its translation: CASSLTSGRAQFF. The rearrangement uses TRBV7-8 and TRBJ2-1; 14 nucleotides line up with TRBD2. The CDR3 length is 13 residues. Germline CDR1 reads SGHVS; CDR2 reads FQNEAQ. The J segment lost 12 bases and the V segment lost 5 bases, leaving 3 bases of the junction unmatched.

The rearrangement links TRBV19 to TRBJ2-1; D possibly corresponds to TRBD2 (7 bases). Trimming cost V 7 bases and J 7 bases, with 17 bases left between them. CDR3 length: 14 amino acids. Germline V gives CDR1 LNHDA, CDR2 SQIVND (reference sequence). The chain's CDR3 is CASIGGEGRNEQFF. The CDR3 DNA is TGTGCCAGTATAGGGGGGGAGGGCCGAAATGAGCAGTTCTTC.

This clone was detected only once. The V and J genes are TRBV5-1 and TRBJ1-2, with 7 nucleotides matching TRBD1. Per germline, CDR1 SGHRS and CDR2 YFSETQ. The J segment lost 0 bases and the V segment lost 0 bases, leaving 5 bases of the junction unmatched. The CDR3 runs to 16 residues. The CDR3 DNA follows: TGCGCCAGCAGCTTGGGGCGGGACAGTACTAACTATGGCTACACCTTC. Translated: CASSLGRDSTNYGYTF.

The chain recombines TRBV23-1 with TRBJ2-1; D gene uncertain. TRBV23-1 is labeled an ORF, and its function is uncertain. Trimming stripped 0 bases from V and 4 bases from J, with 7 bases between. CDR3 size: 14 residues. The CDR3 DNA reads TGCGCCAGCAGTCAATCGGCCTCGTACAATGAGCAGTTCTTC. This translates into CASSQSASYNEQFF.

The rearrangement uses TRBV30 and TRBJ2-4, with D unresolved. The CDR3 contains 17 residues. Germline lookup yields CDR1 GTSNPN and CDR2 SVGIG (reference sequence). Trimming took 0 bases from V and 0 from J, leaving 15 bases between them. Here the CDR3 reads CAWSVRSGSIAKNIQYF. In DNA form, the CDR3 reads TGTGCCTGGAGTGTAAGGTCTGGCTCTATAGCCAAAAACATTCAGTACTTC.

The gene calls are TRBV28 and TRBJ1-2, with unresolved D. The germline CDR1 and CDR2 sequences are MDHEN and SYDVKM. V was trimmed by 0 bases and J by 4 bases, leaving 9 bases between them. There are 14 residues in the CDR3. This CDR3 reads CASSLWTLGYGYTF. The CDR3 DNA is TGTGCCAGCAGTTTATGGACTTTGGGCTATGGCTACACCTTC.

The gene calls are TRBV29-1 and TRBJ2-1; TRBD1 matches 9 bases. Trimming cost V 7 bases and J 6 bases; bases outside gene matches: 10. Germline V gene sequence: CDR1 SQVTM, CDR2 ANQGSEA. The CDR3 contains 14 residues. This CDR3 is CSGGTGKKVNEQFF. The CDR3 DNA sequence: TGCAGCGGGGGGACAGGGAAGAAAGTCAATGAGCAGTTCTTC.

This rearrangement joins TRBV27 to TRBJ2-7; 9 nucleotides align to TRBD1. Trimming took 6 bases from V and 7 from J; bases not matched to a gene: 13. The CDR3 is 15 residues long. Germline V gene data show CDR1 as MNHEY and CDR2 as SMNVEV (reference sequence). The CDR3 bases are TGTGCCAGCAGACCTTACCGGGACAGGGTTAAGGAGCAGTACTTC. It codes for CASRPYRDRVKEQYF.

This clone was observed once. The CDR3 region has the DNA TGTGCCAGCAGTCCCCCTGGGGGTGGGACAGTGAACACCGGGGAGCTGTTTTTT. Translation gives CASSPPGGGTVNTGELFF. The chain links TRBV27 to TRBJ2-2; 7 nucleotides line up with TRBD1. V lost 5 bases to trimming and J lost 1 base; unmatched junction nucleotides: 13. This CDR3 is built from 18 residues. In germline, CDR1 is MNHEY, CDR2 SMNVEV (reference sequence).

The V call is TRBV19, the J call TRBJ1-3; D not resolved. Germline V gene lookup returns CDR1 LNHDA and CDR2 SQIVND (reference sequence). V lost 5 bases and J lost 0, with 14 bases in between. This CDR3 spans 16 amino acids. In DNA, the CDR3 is TGTGCCAGTAGTCCGGTGGACGGAAACTCTGGAAACACCATATATTTT. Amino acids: CASSPVDGNSGNTIYF.

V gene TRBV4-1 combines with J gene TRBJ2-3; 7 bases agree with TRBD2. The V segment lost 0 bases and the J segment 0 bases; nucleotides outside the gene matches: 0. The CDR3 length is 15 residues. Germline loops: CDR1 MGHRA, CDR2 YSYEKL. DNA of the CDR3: TGCGCCAGCAGCCAAGAGGGGGGGAGCACAGATACGCAGTATTTT. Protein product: CASSQEGGSTDTQYF.

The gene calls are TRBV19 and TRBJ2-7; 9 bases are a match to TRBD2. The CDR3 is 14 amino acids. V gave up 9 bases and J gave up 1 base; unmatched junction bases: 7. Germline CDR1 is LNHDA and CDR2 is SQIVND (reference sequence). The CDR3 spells CASRGTSSSYEQYF. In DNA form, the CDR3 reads TGTGCCAGCCGGGGGACTAGCTCATCCTACGAGCAGTACTTC. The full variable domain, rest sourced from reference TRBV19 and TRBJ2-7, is DGGITQSPKYLFRKEGQNVTLSCEQNLNHDAMYWYRQDPGQGLRLIYYSQIVNDFQKGDIAEGYSVSREKKESFPLTVTSAQKNPTAFYLCASRGTSSSYEQYFGPGTRLTVT.

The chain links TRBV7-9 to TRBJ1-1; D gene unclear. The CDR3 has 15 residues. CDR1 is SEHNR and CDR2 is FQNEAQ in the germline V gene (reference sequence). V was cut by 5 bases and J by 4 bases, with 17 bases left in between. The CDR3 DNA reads TGTGCCAGCAGCCACCCTCGGCGGGTGTTCACTGAAGCTTTCTTT. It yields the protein CASSHPRRVFTEAFF.

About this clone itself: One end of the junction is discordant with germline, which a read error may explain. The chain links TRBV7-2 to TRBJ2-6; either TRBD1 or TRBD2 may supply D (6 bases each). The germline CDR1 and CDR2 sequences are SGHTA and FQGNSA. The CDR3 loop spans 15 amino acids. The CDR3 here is CASSSGGTPIFPLGF. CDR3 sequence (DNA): TGTGCCAGCAGCTCAGGAGGGACACCTATATTTCCCCTAGGTTTC.

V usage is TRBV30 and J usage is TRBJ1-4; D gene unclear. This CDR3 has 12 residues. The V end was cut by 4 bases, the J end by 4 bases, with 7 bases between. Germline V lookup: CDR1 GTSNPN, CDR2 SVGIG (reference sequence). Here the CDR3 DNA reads TGTGCCTGGAAAGGGCTTAATGAAAAACTGTTTTTT. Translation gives CAWKGLNEKLFF.

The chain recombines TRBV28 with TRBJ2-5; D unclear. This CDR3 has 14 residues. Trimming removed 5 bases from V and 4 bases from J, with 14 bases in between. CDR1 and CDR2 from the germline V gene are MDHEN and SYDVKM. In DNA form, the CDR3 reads TGTGCCAGCAGTAGCGCCCTCAGAGGAGAGACCCAGTACTTC. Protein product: CASSSALRGETQYF.

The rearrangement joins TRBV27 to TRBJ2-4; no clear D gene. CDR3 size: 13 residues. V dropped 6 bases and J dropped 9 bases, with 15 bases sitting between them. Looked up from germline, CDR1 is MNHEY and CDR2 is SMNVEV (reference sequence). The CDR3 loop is CASSLGRCGIQYF. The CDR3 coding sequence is TGTGCCAGCAGCCTTGGCAGGTGTGGCATTCAGTACTTC.

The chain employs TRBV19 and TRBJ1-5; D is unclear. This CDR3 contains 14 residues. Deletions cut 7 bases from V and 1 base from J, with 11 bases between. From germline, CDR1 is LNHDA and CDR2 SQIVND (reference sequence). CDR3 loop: CASIATQSNQPQHF. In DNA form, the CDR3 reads TGTGCCAGTATAGCGACACAGAGCAATCAGCCCCAGCATTTT.

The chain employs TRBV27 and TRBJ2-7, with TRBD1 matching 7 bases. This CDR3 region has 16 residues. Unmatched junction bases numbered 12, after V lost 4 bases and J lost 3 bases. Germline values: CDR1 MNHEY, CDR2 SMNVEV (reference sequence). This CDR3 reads CASSSTGLHFSYEQYF. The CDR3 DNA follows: TGTGCCAGCAGTTCGACAGGGTTACACTTTAGCTACGAGCAGTACTTC.

The CDR3 nucleotides read TGCGCCAGCAGCGGAGCCGGGAGGACAGGGGGCGGCTTCGATGGCTACACCTTC. Its protein is CASSGAGRTGGGFDGYTF. This chain connects TRBV5-1 to TRBJ1-2; 11 bases line up with TRBD1. The ends lost 4 bases at V and 6 bases at J; junction bases unmatched: 17. The CDR3 consists of 18 residues. Germline CDR1 is SGHRS and CDR2 is YFSETQ.